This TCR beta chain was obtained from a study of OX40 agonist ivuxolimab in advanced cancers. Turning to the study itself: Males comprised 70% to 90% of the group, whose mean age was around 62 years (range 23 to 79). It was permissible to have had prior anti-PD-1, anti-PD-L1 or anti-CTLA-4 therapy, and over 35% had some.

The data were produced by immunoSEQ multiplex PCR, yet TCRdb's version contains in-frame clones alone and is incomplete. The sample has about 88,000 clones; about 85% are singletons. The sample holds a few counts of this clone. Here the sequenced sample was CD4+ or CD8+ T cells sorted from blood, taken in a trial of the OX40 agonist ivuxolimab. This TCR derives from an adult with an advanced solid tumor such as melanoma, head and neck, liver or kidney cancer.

This CDR3 reads CSVDREVNGYF. DNA of the CDR3: TGCAGCGTTGATCGGGAGGTTAATGGGTATTTT. The V gene is TRBV29-1, the J gene TRBJ2-3; 7 nucleotides line up with TRBD2. V shed 3 bases and J 14 bases; nucleotides not matched to a gene: 8. CDR3 length equals 11 residues. Germline V CDR1 and CDR2: SQVTM, ANQGSEA.